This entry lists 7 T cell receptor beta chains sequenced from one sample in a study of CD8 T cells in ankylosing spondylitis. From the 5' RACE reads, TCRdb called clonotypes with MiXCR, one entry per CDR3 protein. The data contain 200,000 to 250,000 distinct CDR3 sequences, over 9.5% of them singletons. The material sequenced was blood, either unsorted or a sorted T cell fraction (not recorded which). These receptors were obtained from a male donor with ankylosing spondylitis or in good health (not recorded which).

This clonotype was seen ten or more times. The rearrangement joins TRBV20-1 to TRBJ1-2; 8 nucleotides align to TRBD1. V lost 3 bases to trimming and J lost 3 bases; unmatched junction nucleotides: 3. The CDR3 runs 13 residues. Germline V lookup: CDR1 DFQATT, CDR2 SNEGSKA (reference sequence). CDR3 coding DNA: TGCAGTGCTAGCGACAGGGGTGACTATGGCTACACCTTC. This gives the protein CSASDRGDYGYTF.

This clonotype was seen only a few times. This CDR3 is CASSPKGKDQPQHF. In DNA form, the CDR3 reads TGTGCCAGCAGCCCCAAAGGCAAGGATCAGCCCCAGCATTTT. The V and J genes are TRBV7-9 and TRBJ1-5; no definite D call. This CDR3 has 14 residues. Trimming left V 5 bases short and J 5 bases short, with 13 bases between. Germline lookup yields CDR1 SEHNR and CDR2 FQNEAQ (reference sequence). Filled out from reference TRBV7-9 and TRBJ1-5, the complete variable domain reads DTGVSQNPRHKITKRGQNVTFRCDPISEHNRLYWYRQTLGQGPEFLTYFQNEAQLEKSRLLSDRFSAERPKGSFSTLEIQRTEQGDSAMYLCASSPKGKDQPQHFGDGTRLSIL.

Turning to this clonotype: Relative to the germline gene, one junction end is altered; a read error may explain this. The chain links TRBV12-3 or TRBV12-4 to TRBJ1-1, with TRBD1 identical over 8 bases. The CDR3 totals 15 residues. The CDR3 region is CVSSFRGTGGTEAFF. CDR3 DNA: TGTGTCAGCAGTTTTAGGGGGACAGGTGGAACTGAAGCTTTCTTT.

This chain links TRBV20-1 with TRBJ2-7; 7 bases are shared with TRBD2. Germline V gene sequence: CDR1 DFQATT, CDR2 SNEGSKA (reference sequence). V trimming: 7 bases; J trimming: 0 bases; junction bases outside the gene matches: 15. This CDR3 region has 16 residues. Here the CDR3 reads CSVESGANPYSYEQYF. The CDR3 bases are TGCAGTGTTGAGAGCGGGGCCAACCCCTACTCCTACGAGCAGTACTTC.

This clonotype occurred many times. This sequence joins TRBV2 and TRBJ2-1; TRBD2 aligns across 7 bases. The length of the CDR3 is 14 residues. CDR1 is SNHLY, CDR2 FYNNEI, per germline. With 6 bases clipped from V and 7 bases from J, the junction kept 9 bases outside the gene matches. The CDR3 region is CASSRARGGNEQFF. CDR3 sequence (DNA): TGTGCCAGCAGCAGAGCTAGGGGAGGGAATGAGCAGTTCTTC.

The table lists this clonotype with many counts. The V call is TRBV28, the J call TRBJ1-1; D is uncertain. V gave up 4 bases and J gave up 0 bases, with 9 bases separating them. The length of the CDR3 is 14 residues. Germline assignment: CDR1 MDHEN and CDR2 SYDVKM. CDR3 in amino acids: CASSSARLNTEAFF. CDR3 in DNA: TGTGCCAGCAGTTCTGCCCGGTTGAACACTGAAGCTTTCTTT.

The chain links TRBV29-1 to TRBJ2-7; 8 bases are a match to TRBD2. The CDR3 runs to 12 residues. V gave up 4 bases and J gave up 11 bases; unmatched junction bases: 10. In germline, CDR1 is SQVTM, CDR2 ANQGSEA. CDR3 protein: CSVVDRGRIEYF. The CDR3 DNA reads TGCAGCGTTGTGGATCGCGGGAGGATCGAGTACTTC.